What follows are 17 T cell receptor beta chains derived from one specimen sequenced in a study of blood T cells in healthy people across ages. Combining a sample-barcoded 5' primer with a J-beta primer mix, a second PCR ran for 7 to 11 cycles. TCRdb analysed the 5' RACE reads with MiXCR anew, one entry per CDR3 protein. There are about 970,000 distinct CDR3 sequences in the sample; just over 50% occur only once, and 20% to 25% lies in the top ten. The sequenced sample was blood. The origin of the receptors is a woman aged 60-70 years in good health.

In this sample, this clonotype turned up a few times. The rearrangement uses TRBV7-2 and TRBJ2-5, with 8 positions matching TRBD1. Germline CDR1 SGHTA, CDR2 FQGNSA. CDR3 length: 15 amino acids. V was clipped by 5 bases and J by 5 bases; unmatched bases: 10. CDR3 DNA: TGTGCCAGCAGCCTACAGGGGGGAGTTGGGGAGACCCAGTACTTC. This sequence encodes CASSLQGGVGETQYF.

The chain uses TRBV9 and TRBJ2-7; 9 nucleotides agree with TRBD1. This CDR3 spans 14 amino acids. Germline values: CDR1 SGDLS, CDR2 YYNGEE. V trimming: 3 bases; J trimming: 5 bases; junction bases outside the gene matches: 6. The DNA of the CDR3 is TGTGCCAGCAGCGGAACAGGGGGCAGCCACGAGCAGTACTTC. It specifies CASSGTGGSHEQYF. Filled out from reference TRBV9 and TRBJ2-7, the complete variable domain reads DSGVTQTPKHLITATGQRVTLRCSPRSGDLSVYWYQQSLDQGLQFLIQYYNGEERAKGNILERFSAQQFPDLHSELNLSSLELGDSALYFCASSGTGGSHEQYFGPGTRLTVT.

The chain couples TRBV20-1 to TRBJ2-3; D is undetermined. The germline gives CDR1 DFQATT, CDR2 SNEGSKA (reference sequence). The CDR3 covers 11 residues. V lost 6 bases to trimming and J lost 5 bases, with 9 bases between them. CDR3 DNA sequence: TGCAGTGCCAGAAAGCAAGATACGCAGTATTTT. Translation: CSARKQDTQYF.

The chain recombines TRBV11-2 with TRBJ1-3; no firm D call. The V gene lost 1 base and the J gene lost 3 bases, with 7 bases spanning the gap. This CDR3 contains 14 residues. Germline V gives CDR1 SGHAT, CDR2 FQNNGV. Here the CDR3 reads CASSLALVGNTIYF. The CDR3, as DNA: TGTGCCAGCAGCTTAGCCCTGGTTGGAAACACCATATATTTT. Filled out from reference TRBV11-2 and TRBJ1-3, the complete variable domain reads EAGVAQSPRYKIIEKRQSVAFWCNPISGHATLYWYQQILGQGPKLLIQFQNNGVVDDSQLPKDRFSAERLKGVDSTLKIQPAKLEDSAVYLCASSLALVGNTIYFGEGSWLTVV.

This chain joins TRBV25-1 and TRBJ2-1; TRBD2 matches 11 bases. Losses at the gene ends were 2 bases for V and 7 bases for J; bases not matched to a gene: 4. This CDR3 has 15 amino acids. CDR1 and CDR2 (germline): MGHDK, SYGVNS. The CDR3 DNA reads TGTGCCAGCAGTGAACGACTAGCGGGAAAGAATGAGCAGTTCTTC. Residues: CASSERLAGKNEQFF.

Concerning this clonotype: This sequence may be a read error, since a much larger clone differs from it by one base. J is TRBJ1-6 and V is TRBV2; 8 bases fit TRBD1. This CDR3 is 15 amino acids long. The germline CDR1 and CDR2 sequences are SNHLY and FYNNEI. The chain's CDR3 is CAGSIRTGNNSPLHF. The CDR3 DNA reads TGTGCCGGCAGTATACGGACAGGGAATAATTCACCCCTCCACTTT.

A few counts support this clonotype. The DNA for the CDR3 is TGTGCCAGCAGTTTATGGGGGACAGCCTCCTACGAGCAGTACTTC. This encodes CASSLWGTASYEQYF. The gene calls are TRBV27 and TRBJ2-7, with 7 nucleotides matching TRBD1. Germline V gene lookup returns CDR1 MNHEY and CDR2 SMNVEV (reference sequence). After removal of 1 base from V and 0 bases from J, the junction contained 3 bases not matched to a gene. This CDR3 has 15 residues.

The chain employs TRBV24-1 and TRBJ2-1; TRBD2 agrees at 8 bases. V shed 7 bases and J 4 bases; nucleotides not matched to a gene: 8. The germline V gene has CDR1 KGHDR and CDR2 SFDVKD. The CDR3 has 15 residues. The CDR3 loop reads CATSPPGGPYNEQFF. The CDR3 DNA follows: TGTGCCACCAGCCCCCCGGGAGGGCCATACAATGAGCAGTTCTTC.

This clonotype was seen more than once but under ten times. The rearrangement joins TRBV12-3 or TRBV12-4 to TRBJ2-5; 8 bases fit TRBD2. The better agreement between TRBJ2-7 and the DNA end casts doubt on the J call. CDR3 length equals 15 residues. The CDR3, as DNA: TGTGCCAGCAGTTTTGGGACTAGAAGGACTTACGAGCAGTACTTC. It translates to CASSFGTRRTYEQYF.

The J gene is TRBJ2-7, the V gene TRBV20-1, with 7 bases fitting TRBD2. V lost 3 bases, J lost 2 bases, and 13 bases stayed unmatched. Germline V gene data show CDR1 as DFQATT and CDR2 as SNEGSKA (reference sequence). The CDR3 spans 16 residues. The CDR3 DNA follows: TGCAGTGCTAGGGACGACTCCGGGACTACTACCTACGAGCAGTACTTC. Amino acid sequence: CSARDDSGTTTYEQYF.

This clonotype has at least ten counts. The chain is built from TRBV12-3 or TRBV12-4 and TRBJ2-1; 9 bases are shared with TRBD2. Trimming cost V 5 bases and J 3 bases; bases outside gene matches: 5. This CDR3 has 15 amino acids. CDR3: CASSPTSGGYNEQFF. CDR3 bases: TGTGCCAGCAGTCCGACTAGCGGAGGCTACAATGAGCAGTTCTTC.

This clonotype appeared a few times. The CDR3 bases are TGTGCCAGCAGCTTAGCGATGGTGGGGGGGCCCCAGGAGACCCAGTACTTC. It is translated as CASSLAMVGGPQETQYF. The chain joins TRBV7-8 to TRBJ2-5; D is possibly TRBD2 (7 bases). The CDR3 totals 17 residues. Trimming removed 0 bases from V and 5 bases from J, with 19 bases in between. Per the germline V gene, CDR1 is SGHVS and CDR2 is FQNEAQ.

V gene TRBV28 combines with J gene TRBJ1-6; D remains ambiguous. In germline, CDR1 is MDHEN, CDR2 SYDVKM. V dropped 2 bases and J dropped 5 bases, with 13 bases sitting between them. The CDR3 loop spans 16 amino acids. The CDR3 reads CASSLIGLGNNSPLHF. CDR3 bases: TGTGCCAGCAGTTTAATCGGGTTGGGTAATAATTCACCCCTCCACTTT.

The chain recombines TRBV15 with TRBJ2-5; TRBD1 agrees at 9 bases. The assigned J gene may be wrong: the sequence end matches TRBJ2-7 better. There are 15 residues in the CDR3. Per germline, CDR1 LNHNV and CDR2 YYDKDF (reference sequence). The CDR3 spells CATSRGRDRVSEQYF. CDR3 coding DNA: TGTGCCACCAGCAGAGGCCGGGACAGGGTAAGCGAGCAGTACTTC.

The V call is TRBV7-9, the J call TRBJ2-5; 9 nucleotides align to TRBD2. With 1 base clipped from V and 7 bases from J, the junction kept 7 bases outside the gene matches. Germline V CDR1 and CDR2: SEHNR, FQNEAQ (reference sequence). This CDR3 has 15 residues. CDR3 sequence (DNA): TGTGCCAGCAGCTTAGACCGACTAGCGGCCGGGACCCAGTACTTC. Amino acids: CASSLDRLAAGTQYF.

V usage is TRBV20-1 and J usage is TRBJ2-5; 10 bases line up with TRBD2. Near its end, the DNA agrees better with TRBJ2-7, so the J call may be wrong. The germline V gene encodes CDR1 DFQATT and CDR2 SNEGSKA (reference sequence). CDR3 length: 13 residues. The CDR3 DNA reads TGCAGTGCCGAGAGCGGGAGGGGTTACGAGCAGTACTTC. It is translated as CSAESGRGYEQYF.

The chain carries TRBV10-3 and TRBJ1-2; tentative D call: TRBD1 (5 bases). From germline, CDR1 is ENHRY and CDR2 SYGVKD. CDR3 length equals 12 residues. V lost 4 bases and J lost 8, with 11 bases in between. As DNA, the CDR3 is TGTGCCATCAGTGGGGACCGGGTGGGCTACACCTTC. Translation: CAISGDRVGYTF.